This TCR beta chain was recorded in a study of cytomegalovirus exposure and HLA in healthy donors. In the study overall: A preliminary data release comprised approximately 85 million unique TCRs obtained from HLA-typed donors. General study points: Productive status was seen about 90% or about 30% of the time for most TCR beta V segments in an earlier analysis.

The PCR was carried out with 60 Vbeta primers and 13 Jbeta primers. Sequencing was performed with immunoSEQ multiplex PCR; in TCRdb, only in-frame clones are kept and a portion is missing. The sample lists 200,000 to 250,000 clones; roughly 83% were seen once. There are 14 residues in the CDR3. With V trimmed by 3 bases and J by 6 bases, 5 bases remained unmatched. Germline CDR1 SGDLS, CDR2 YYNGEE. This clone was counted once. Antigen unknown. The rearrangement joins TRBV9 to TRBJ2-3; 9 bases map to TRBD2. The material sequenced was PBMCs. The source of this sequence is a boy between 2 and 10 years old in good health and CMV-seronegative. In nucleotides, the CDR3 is TGTGCCAGCAGCGGCGGGACTAGCCCCGATACGCAGTATTTT. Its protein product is CASSGGTSPDTQYF.